Listed below are T cell receptor beta chains from one sample, sequenced in a study of blood T cell repertoires in COVID-19. Sequencing was performed with immunoSEQ multiplex PCR; in TCRdb, only in-frame clones are kept and a portion is missing. Of 350,000 to 450,000 clones listed, 75% to 90% are singletons. The sample consisted of PBMCs or T cells enriched from blood (not recorded which). These receptors were obtained from a man under 40 who had recovered from COVID-19. CDR3s include the opening cysteine and the closing phenylalanine or tryptophan. A D gene is named only where the DNA matches it firmly. The size entry is marked missing in some rows and otherwise reads once, few, many or a size class.

j_gene: TRBJ1-2
v_gene: TRBV11-2
abundance: -
d_gene: -
CDR3aa: CASSREGGAVNSYGYTF
CDR3nt: TGTGCCAGCAGCCGGGAAGGGGGTGCCGTTAATTCCTATGGCTACACCTTC

j_gene: TRBJ1-1
v_gene: TRBV15
abundance: once
d_gene: -
CDR3aa: CATSGGGGNTEAFF
CDR3nt: TGTGCCACCAGCGGAGGGGGGGGGAACACTGAAGCTTTCTTT

j_gene: TRBJ2-1
v_gene: TRBV6-5
abundance: -
d_gene: -
CDR3aa: CASTNRGRNEQFF
CDR3nt: TGTGCCAGCACTAACCGGGGTCGGAATGAGCAGTTCTTC

j_gene: TRBJ2-2
v_gene: TRBV28
abundance: -
d_gene: -
CDR3aa: CASSLSSRDTGELFF
CDR3nt: TGTGCCAGCAGTTTATCTTCCAGGGACACCGGGGAGCTGTTTTTT

j_gene: TRBJ1-6
v_gene: TRBV19
abundance: -
d_gene: -
CDR3aa: CASSIDPSHDSPLHF
CDR3nt: TGTGCCAGTAGTATAGATCCCAGTCACGATTCACCCCTCCACTTT

j_gene: TRBJ2-2
v_gene: TRBV7-9
abundance: -
d_gene: TRBD2
CDR3aa: CASSTSGNTGELFF
CDR3nt: TGTGCCAGCAGTACTAGCGGGAACACCGGGGAGCTGTTTTTT

j_gene: TRBJ2-4
v_gene: TRBV19
abundance: -
d_gene: TRBD1
CDR3aa: CASRAEWTGKGRAKNIQYF
CDR3nt: TGTGCCAGTAGGGCCGAGTGGACAGGGAAAGGAAGAGCCAAAAACATTCAGTACTTC

j_gene: TRBJ1-2
v_gene: TRBV24-1
abundance: -
d_gene: -
CDR3aa: CATSDGARGYTF
CDR3nt: TGTGCCACCAGTGATGGGGCCAGGGGCTACACCTTC

j_gene: TRBJ2-3
v_gene: TRBV5-1
abundance: -
d_gene: -
CDR3aa: CASSSGQGGPDTQYF
CDR3nt: TGCGCCAGTTCCTCCGGGCAAGGAGGGCCAGATACGCAGTATTTT

j_gene: TRBJ2-7
v_gene: TRBV7-6
abundance: few
d_gene: TRBD1
CDR3aa: CASSRDRGYEQYF
CDR3nt: TGTGCCAGCAGCCGCGACAGGGGTTACGAGCAGTACTTC

j_gene: TRBJ1-5
v_gene: TRBV19
abundance: few
d_gene: TRBD1
CDR3aa: CASSMAFPGTGIKPQHF
CDR3nt: TGTGCCAGTAGTATGGCCTTTCCCGGGACAGGCATCAAGCCCCAGCATTTT

j_gene: TRBJ2-3
v_gene: TRBV9
abundance: -
d_gene: TRBD2
CDR3aa: CASSSRGVSGISDTQYF
CDR3nt: TGTGCCAGCAGCTCCAGAGGGGTTAGCGGGATTTCAGATACGCAGTATTTT

j_gene: TRBJ2-7
v_gene: TRBV11-2
abundance: -
d_gene: -
CDR3aa: CASSLVFGTPRSYEQYF
CDR3nt: TGTGCCAGCAGCTTGGTCTTTGGGACTCCCCGTAGTTACGAGCAGTACTTC

j_gene: TRBJ2-5
v_gene: TRBV5-1
abundance: -
d_gene: TRBD1
CDR3aa: CASSIQGLQETQYF
CDR3nt: TGCGCCAGCAGCATACAGGGGCTCCAAGAGACCCAGTACTTC

j_gene: TRBJ2-3
v_gene: TRBV7-9
abundance: once
d_gene: TRBD2
CDR3aa: CAGGRDRFTDTQYF
CDR3nt: TGTGCCGGAGGGAGGGATCGTTTCACAGATACGCAGTATTTT

j_gene: TRBJ1-2
v_gene: TRBV19
abundance: -
d_gene: -
CDR3aa: CASSILTPNYGYTF
CDR3nt: TGTGCCAGTAGTATCCTAACTCCTAACTATGGCTACACCTTC

j_gene: TRBJ1-5
v_gene: TRBV18
abundance: -
d_gene: -
CDR3aa: CASSPDRSVQPQHF
CDR3nt: TGTGCCAGCTCACCAGACAGGAGCGTACAGCCCCAGCATTTT

j_gene: TRBJ2-3
v_gene: TRBV7-8
abundance: -
d_gene: -
CDR3aa: CASSLIRRSYTSTDTQYF
CDR3nt: TGTGCCAGCAGCTTAATCCGGAGGAGCTATACTAGCACAGATACGCAGTATTTT

j_gene: TRBJ2-3
v_gene: TRBV3-1/TRBV3-2
abundance: -
d_gene: TRBD2
CDR3aa: CASSHGGLVNTDTQYF
CDR3nt: TGTGCCAGCAGCCATGGCGGACTAGTCAACACAGATACGCAGTATTTT

j_gene: TRBJ1-2
v_gene: TRBV7-9
abundance: few
d_gene: TRBD1
CDR3aa: CASSPHLGQGNYGYTF
CDR3nt: TGTGCCAGCAGCCCGCACTTAGGACAGGGGAACTATGGCTACACCTTC

j_gene: TRBJ2-3
v_gene: TRBV7-9
abundance: -
d_gene: TRBD2
CDR3aa: CASSLRTSGREDTQYF
CDR3nt: TGTGCCAGCAGCCTGCGGACTAGCGGGAGGGAAGATACGCAGTATTTT

j_gene: TRBJ1-2
v_gene: TRBV28
abundance: -
d_gene: -
CDR3aa: CASRQQGSNYGYTF
CDR3nt: TGTGCCAGCAGGCAACAGGGCTCCAACTATGGCTACACCTTC

j_gene: TRBJ2-6
v_gene: TRBV7-8
abundance: -
d_gene: TRBD2
CDR3aa: CASSPRLAGDSGANVLTF
CDR3nt: TGTGCCAGCAGCCCCCGGCTAGCGGGAGATTCTGGGGCCAACGTCCTGACTTTC

j_gene: TRBJ2-5
v_gene: TRBV4-1
abundance: once
d_gene: -
CDR3aa: CASSQGGDQETQYF
CDR3nt: TGCGCCAGCAGCCAAGGGGGGGACCAAGAGACCCAGTACTTC

j_gene: TRBJ2-1
v_gene: TRBV4-1
abundance: -
d_gene: TRBD2
CDR3aa: CASSQDLAAIYNEQFF
CDR3nt: TGCGCCAGCAGCCAAGACCTAGCGGCCATATACAATGAGCAGTTCTTC